This T cell receptor beta chain was recorded in a study of shared clonotypes between healthy human individuals. Study-level information: Per donor, CD8 memory used one plate, CD8 naive used two, CD4 memory used three and CD4 naive used three. Broader study findings: Sequencing depth was expected to affect clonotype sharing among donors.

Per the study methods: Junction-only sequences produced by ImmunoSEQ had no quality scores, so filtering differed. Some clones are missing from TCRdb's copy, which holds only in-frame ones; the method was immunoSEQ multiplex PCR. That table is the source of V, J and clone size, and D and trimming were worked out from the DNA. This repertoire shows over a million clones, around three quarters found once; its top ten account for approximately 0.5%. This CDR3 region has 16 residues. V was pared by 6 bases and J by 1 base, with 18 bases between. Germline V CDR1 and CDR2: SGHTA, FQGNSA. The sample holds a few counts of this clone. Antigen specificity is unknown.

The clonotype was recovered from a man aged 18 to 35 in good health. Some clones in this sample may be carry-over from other donors' samples. Sequencing was performed on memory CD4+ T cells from PBMCs. As to subset: CD45RA-negative fraction. The J gene is TRBJ2-5, the V gene TRBV7-2; D is undetermined. The CDR3, as DNA: TGTGCCAGCAGTTCTCCCTCGCGGCGCCCCCAAGAGACCCAGTACTTC. Translating it yields CASSSPSRRPQETQYF.